One sample yielded the 26 T cell receptor beta chains listed below, sequenced in a study of cytomegalovirus exposure and HLA in healthy donors. The PCR had 60 Vbeta and 13 Jbeta primers. TCRdb's copy holds only in-frame clones and misses some; the assay was immunoSEQ multiplex PCR. The sample contains about 140,000 clones, more than 70% of which appear only once. Sequenced material: PBMCs. Source of these receptors: a male donor in good health and CMV-seropositive.

The J gene is TRBJ1-4, the V gene TRBV19; 7 bases map to TRBD1. CDR1 and CDR2 (germline): LNHDA, SQIVND (reference sequence). Trimming cost V 3 bases and J 1 base; bases outside gene matches: 14. The CDR3 has 19 residues. The CDR3 coding sequence is TGTGCCAGTAGTATTGGACAGGTCTTTGGGAGGCGAACTAATGAAAAACTGTTTTTT. This sequence encodes CASSIGQVFGRRTNEKLFF.

This rearrangement joins TRBV18 to TRBJ2-5, with 13 nucleotides matching TRBD2. CDR3 length equals 17 residues. Trimming took 2 bases from V and 4 from J; bases not matched to a gene: 7. Germline values: CDR1 KGHSH, CDR2 LQKENI. For the CDR3, the DNA is TGTGCCAGCTCACCAAGGACTAGCGGGAGTGTCGTAGAGACCCAGTACTTC. Encoded protein: CASSPRTSGSVVETQYF.

This chain uses TRBV18 with TRBJ2-3; TRBD2 aligns across 7 bases. V shed 3 bases, J shed 3 bases, and the junction held 6 bases outside the gene matches. CDR1 and CDR2 from the germline V gene are KGHSH and LQKENI. The CDR3 covers 15 residues. The CDR3 coding sequence is TGTGCCAGCTCACCTTTGCGGGAGCCGACAGATACGCAGTATTTT. Translated: CASSPLREPTDTQYF.

J is TRBJ2-2 and V is TRBV2; D ambiguous. V lost 4 bases to trimming and J lost 0 bases, with 15 bases between them. CDR3 size: 17 residues. Germline assignment: CDR1 SNHLY and CDR2 FYNNEI. CDR3 loop: CASSAYVGQTNTGELFF. The CDR3 coding sequence is TGTGCCAGCAGTGCCTATGTTGGGCAGACGAACACCGGGGAGCTGTTTTTT.

This chain connects TRBV5-4 to TRBJ2-2; D remains unclear. CDR1 and CDR2 (germline): SGHNT, YYREEE (reference sequence). Trimming pared 7 bases from V and 0 bases from J, leaving 4 bases between. The CDR3 totals 12 residues. The CDR3 loop is CASQSNTGELFF. The CDR3 nucleotides are TGTGCCAGCCAGTCGAACACCGGGGAGCTGTTTTTT.

The chain employs TRBV7-8 and TRBJ1-2, with 7 bases matching TRBD1. The V segment lost 7 bases and the J segment 4 bases; nucleotides outside the gene matches: 6. The length of the CDR3 is 13 residues. Germline CDR1 is SGHVS and CDR2 is FQNEAQ. The CDR3, as DNA: TGTGCCAGCACCCAACAGGGGTCCTATGGCTACACCTTC. Amino acid sequence: CASTQQGSYGYTF.

The V gene is TRBV19, the J gene TRBJ2-2; no clear D gene. V lost 3 bases and J 4 bases, leaving 12 bases between the germline ends. The germline CDR1 and CDR2 sequences are LNHDA and SQIVND (reference sequence). This CDR3 is built from 15 residues. CDR3 region: CASSIAVEVTGELFF. CDR3 in DNA: TGTGCCAGTAGTATTGCTGTTGAGGTCACCGGGGAGCTGTTTTTT. Full variable domain (outside the CDR3, taken from reference TRBV19 and TRBJ2-2): DGGITQSPKYLFRKEGQNVTLSCEQNLNHDAMYWYRQDPGQGLRLIYYSQIVNDFQKGDIAEGYSVSREKKESFPLTVTSAQKNPTAFYLCASSIAVEVTGELFFGEGSRLTVL.

This clone appeared a few times. J is TRBJ1-1 and V is TRBV6-5, with 7 bases matching TRBD1. Per germline, CDR1 MNHEY and CDR2 SVGAGI. The CDR3 length is 13 residues. The ends lost 5 bases at V and 1 base at J; junction bases unmatched: 1. This CDR3 reads CASSRDRNTEAFF. CDR3 DNA: TGTGCCAGCAGTAGGGACAGGAACACTGAAGCTTTCTTT.

The rearrangement joins TRBV28 to TRBJ2-1; 7 nucleotides agree with TRBD1. This CDR3 is built from 15 residues. J gave up 4 bases and V 4 bases, and 7 bases lay outside the gene matches. CDR1 and CDR2 from the germline V gene are MDHEN and SYDVKM. DNA of the CDR3: TGTGCCAGCAGTTCCGACAGGGAGCCTTACAATGAGCAGTTCTTC. It yields the protein CASSSDREPYNEQFF.

CDR3 nucleotide sequence: TGTGCCAGCAGCCAAAACAGGGGGCAGGGTTACGAGCAGTACTTC. This gives the protein CASSQNRGQGYEQYF. The chain links TRBV4-2 to TRBJ2-7; 9 bases line up with TRBD1. Trimming at V came to 2 bases and at J to 4 bases, leaving 6 bases not matched to a gene. The CDR3 spans 15 residues. Germline lookup yields CDR1 LGHNA and CDR2 YNFKEQ.

In DNA, the CDR3 is TGCGCCAGCAGCCAAGAGGTAGCGGGGTTCTACGAGCAGTACTTC. It encodes CASSQEVAGFYEQYF. The chain joins TRBV4-1 to TRBJ2-7; TRBD2 matches 8 bases. The CDR3 has 15 amino acids. Germline CDR1 MGHRA, CDR2 YSYEKL. V lost 0 bases and J lost 3; bases outside the gene matches: 4.

The genes are TRBV5-1 and TRBJ2-1; 10 nucleotides line up with TRBD1. The CDR3 loop spans 15 amino acids. Looked up from germline, CDR1 is SGHRS and CDR2 is YFSETQ. Losses at the gene ends were 0 bases for V and 8 bases for J; bases not matched to a gene: 5. DNA for the CDR3: TGCGCCAGCAGCTTGGTGGGACAGGGGACCGATGAGCAGTTCTTC. It codes for CASSLVGQGTDEQFF.

For the CDR3, the DNA is TGTGCCAGCAGTCCCATCGGTGGGGGGATCTACGAGCAGTACTTC. It specifies CASSPIGGGIYEQYF. This sequence joins TRBV5-4 and TRBJ2-7, with a possible D match to TRBD2 (6 bases). V lost 5 bases to trimming and J lost 3 bases, with 18 bases between them. Germline V CDR1 and CDR2: SGHNT, YYREEE (reference sequence). The CDR3 consists of 15 residues.

As concerns this clone: One end of the junction does not line up with germline, which may come from a read error. The chain employs TRBV5-6 and TRBJ1-1; D is ambiguous. There are 14 residues in the CDR3. Germline CDR1 SGHDT, CDR2 YYEEEE. CDR3 sequence reads: CASTLGYGNTEAFF. The CDR3 DNA sequence: TGTGCCAGCACCTTGGGGTACGGGAACACTGAAGCTTTCTTT.

This clone was seen only a few times. This rearrangement joins TRBV28 to TRBJ2-7, with 9 bases aligning to TRBD1. The germline CDR1 and CDR2 sequences are MDHEN and SYDVKM. The CDR3 runs to 14 residues. With 5 bases clipped from V and 3 bases from J, the junction kept 5 bases outside the gene matches. The CDR3 protein is CASSPPDRGYEQYF. The CDR3 nucleotides read TGTGCCAGCAGTCCCCCGGACAGGGGCTACGAGCAGTACTTC.

This clone has a handful of counts. This chain connects TRBV4-3 to TRBJ1-2, with a weak D call TRBD1 (6 bases). This CDR3 spans 16 amino acids. V lost 1 base, J lost 5 bases, and 17 bases lay in between. The V gene's germline CDR1 is LGHNA and CDR2 YSLEER. The CDR3 region has the DNA TGCGCCAGCAGCCAAGCGGGTACAGGGAATGGGTATGGCTACACCTTC. It is translated as CASSQAGTGNGYGYTF.

This chain connects TRBV10-3 to TRBJ2-2; perhaps TRBD1 as D (5 bases). The germline V gene has CDR1 ENHRY and CDR2 SYGVKD. The CDR3 has 14 amino acids. V dropped 4 bases and J dropped 6 bases, with 12 bases sitting between them. As DNA, the CDR3 is TGTGCCATCAGTGGTGGCAGGGCTGCCGGGGAGCTGTTTTTT. Translated, it gives CAISGGRAAGELFF.

V usage is TRBV4-2 and J usage is TRBJ1-5; D ambiguous. Trimming pared 1 base from V and 0 bases from J, leaving 7 bases between. Germline V CDR1 and CDR2: LGHNA, YNFKEQ. The CDR3 covers 15 residues. CDR3 in amino acids: CASSQGEYSNQPQHF. The CDR3 bases are TGTGCCAGCAGCCAAGGGGAGTATAGCAATCAGCCCCAGCATTTT.

The J gene is TRBJ2-7, the V gene TRBV30; 7 bases are a match to TRBD2. CDR1 and CDR2 from the germline V gene are GTSNPN and SVGIG (reference sequence). This CDR3 has 13 amino acids. With V trimmed by 0 bases and J by 2 bases, 1 base remained unmatched. The CDR3: CAWSVRGAYEQYF. CDR3 DNA: TGTGCCTGGAGTGTACGGGGGGCCTACGAGCAGTACTTC.

This clone was seen a handful of times. The genes are TRBV5-4 and TRBJ2-2; the D gene is possibly TRBD1 (6 bases). Germline lookup yields CDR1 SGHNT and CDR2 YYREEE (reference sequence). There are 15 residues in the CDR3. V lost 3 bases and J 7 bases, leaving 16 bases between the germline ends. Written as DNA, the CDR3 is TGTGCCAGCAGCTCGCCGACCCAGGGGAACGGGGAGCTGTTTTTT. Protein sequence: CASSSPTQGNGELFF.

The sample holds one count of this clone. The chain joins TRBV19 to TRBJ1-5, with 7 bases matching TRBD1. V shed 1 base and J 5 bases; nucleotides not matched to a gene: 5. Germline CDR1 is LNHDA and CDR2 is SQIVND (reference sequence). The CDR3 is 15 residues long. CDR3 sequence (DNA): TGTGCCAGTAGTATAGTAACAGGGGCGGATCAGCCCCAGCATTTT. Translating gives CASSIVTGADQPQHF. The variable domain in full, completed from reference TRBV19 and TRBJ1-5, reads DGGITQSPKYLFRKEGQNVTLSCEQNLNHDAMYWYRQDPGQGLRLIYYSQIVNDFQKGDIAEGYSVSREKKESFPLTVTSAQKNPTAFYLCASSIVTGADQPQHFGDGTRLSIL.

V and J are TRBV6-9 and TRBJ2-7; D is ambiguous. Germline assignment: CDR1 MNHGY and CDR2 SVAAGI. The V and J ends lost 6 bases and 4 bases respectively, with 4 bases between them. This CDR3 has 10 residues. This chain's CDR3 is CASSRYEQYF. The CDR3 DNA follows: TGTGCCAGCAGCCGGTACGAGCAGTACTTC.

The V and J genes are TRBV5-6 and TRBJ2-5, with 12 bases aligning to TRBD2. The CDR3 loop spans 16 amino acids. The trim removed 3 bases at V and 1 base at J, leaving 4 bases unmatched. The germline V gene has CDR1 SGHDT and CDR2 YYEEEE. CDR3 residues: CASSSRTSGTQETQYF. The DNA for the CDR3 is TGTGCCAGCAGCTCCCGGACTAGCGGGACCCAAGAGACCCAGTACTTC.

This clone turned up a few times. V gene TRBV7-9 combines with J gene TRBJ1-4, with TRBD1 matching over 9 bases. The length of the CDR3 is 15 residues. Germline V lookup: CDR1 SEHNR, CDR2 FQNEAQ (reference sequence). V lost 4 bases, J lost 6 bases, and 6 bases stayed unmatched. The CDR3 coding sequence is TGTGCCAGCAGCTCGGGGACAGGGACTTATGAAAAACTGTTTTTT. Translating it yields CASSSGTGTYEKLFF.

Only one count was recorded for this clone. Because the CDR3 is missing its conserved closing phenylalanine or tryptophan, this is likely a read error. This chain links TRBV4-1 with TRBJ1-1; TRBD1 matches at 11 bases. The CDR3 length is 16 residues. V trimming: 0 bases; J trimming: 6 bases; junction bases outside the gene matches: 6. CDR1 and CDR2 from the germline V gene are MGHRA and YSYEKL. CDR3 residues: CASSQDRTGGLPEAFL. The CDR3 nucleotides are TGCGCCAGCAGCCAAGACCGGACAGGGGGCCTTCCTGAAGCTTTCCTT.

This chain links TRBV27 with TRBJ2-1, with 12 bases identical to TRBD2. J was trimmed by 5 bases and V by 0 bases; bases with no gene match: 5. There are 17 residues in the CDR3. Germline V gene lookup returns CDR1 MNHEY and CDR2 SMNVEV (reference sequence). The CDR3 sequence is CASSLSYWTSGDNEQFF. The CDR3 DNA reads as TGTGCCAGCAGTTTATCTTACTGGACTAGCGGGGACAATGAGCAGTTCTTC.